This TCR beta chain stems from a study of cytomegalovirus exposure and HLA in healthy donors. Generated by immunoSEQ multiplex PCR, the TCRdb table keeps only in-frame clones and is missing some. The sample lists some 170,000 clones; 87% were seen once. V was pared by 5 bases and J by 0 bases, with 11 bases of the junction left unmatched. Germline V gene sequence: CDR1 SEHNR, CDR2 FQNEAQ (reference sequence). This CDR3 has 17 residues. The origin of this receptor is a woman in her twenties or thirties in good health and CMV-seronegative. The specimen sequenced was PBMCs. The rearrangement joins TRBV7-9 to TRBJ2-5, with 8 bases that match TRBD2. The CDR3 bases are TGTGCCAGCAGCCCCGCTGGCGGGGGGATGTACCAAGAGACCCAGTACTTC. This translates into CASSPAGGGMYQETQYF.